The 8 T cell receptor beta chains presented below share a single source sample, sequenced in a study of neurological immune-mediated disorders. A single record per CDR3 protein comes from TCRdb applying MiXCR to the 5' RACE reads. The table lists 53,000 or so distinct CDR3 sequences, 10% to 15% of them singletons. The sequencing input was PBMCs. Every receptor here comes from a woman aged 55-75 years with HTLV-1-associated myelopathy (HAM/TSP).

In its sample, this clonotype was seen many times. The chain employs TRBV4-1 and TRBJ2-5; 11 nucleotides align to TRBD2. Trimming at V came to 4 bases and at J to 4 bases, leaving 5 bases not matched to a gene. The germline V gene encodes CDR1 MGHRA and CDR2 YSYEKL. This CDR3 comprises 15 residues. CDR3 loop: CASSPGTSGRETQYF. The DNA for the CDR3 is TGCGCCAGCAGCCCCGGGACTAGCGGAAGAGAGACCCAGTACTTC.

This clonotype showed up many times. This chain joins TRBV6-1 and TRBJ1-1; D gene ambiguous. CDR1 and CDR2 (germline): MNHNS, SASEGT. CDR3 length equals 12 residues. Deletions cut 6 bases from V and 3 bases from J, with 8 bases between. CDR3 nucleotides: TGTGCCAGCAGCAACGACGACACTGAAGCTTTCTTT. Translating gives CASSNDDTEAFF.

This clonotype was found many times. V usage is TRBV7-2 and J usage is TRBJ2-2; no clear D gene. The V and J ends lost 6 bases and 2 bases respectively, with 13 bases between them. Germline V gene data show CDR1 as SGHTA and CDR2 as FQGNSA. This CDR3 spans 15 amino acids. The CDR3 DNA follows: TGTGCCAGCAGTTTACCGGCGATAAACACCGGGGAGCTGTTTTTT. It specifies CASSLPAINTGELFF.

This clonotype was counted at least ten times. This chain connects TRBV29-1 to TRBJ2-6; the D is unclear. The CDR3 has 14 residues. From germline, CDR1 is SQVTM and CDR2 ANQGSEA. Trimming shortened V by 3 bases and J by 0 bases, and 6 bases separated the two germline ends. The CDR3: CSVDASSGANVLTF. The CDR3 bases are TGCAGCGTTGATGCGTCCTCTGGGGCCAACGTCCTGACTTTC.

This clonotype was seen repeatedly, ten times or more. The chain recombines TRBV12-3 or TRBV12-4 with TRBJ1-2, with 7 nucleotides matching TRBD1. The CDR3 spans 16 residues. V shed 3 bases, J shed 6 bases, and the junction held 13 bases outside the gene matches. Here the CDR3 reads CASSFTRDREGDGYTF. The CDR3 nucleotides read TGTGCCAGCAGTTTTACCCGTGACAGGGAAGGGGATGGCTACACCTTC.

In regard to this clonotype: Given a much more abundant clone one base away, this may be a read error. V and J are TRBV6-6 and TRBJ2-7; 8 nucleotides line up with TRBD2. The CDR3 extends over 16 amino acids. Germline V lookup: CDR1 MNHNY, CDR2 SVGAGI (reference sequence). J gave up 6 bases and V 6 bases, and 16 bases lay outside the gene matches. DNA for the CDR3: TGTGCCAGCAGCTACATCCAGCGGGGGCCCAGGGGCGAGCAGTACTTC. Protein: CASSYIQRGPRGEQYF.

The chain couples TRBV28 to TRBJ1-2, with 8 bases aligning to TRBD1. CDR1 and CDR2 (germline): MDHEN, SYDVKM. The CDR3 consists of 13 residues. The ends lost 8 bases at V and 5 bases at J; junction bases unmatched: 7. The CDR3 DNA is TGTGCCAGCGCCTCGGACAGGGTATATGGCTACACCTTC. This gives the protein CASASDRVYGYTF.

This clonotype was seen ten or more times. The V call is TRBV5-1, the J call TRBJ2-3, with 7 bases fitting TRBD1. Germline assignment: CDR1 SGHRS and CDR2 YFSETQ. V was pared by 2 bases and J by 1 base, with 4 bases of the junction left unmatched. The CDR3 extends over 15 amino acids. The CDR3 coding sequence is TGCGCCAGCAGCTTTCCCGGACAGGGCACAGATACGCAGTATTTT. This gives the protein CASSFPGQGTDTQYF.